The clone carrying this T cell receptor (beta chain) came up many times. This sample was taken from a study of T-cell reconstitution after alpha-beta-depleted transplantation in children. The CDR3 is made up of 18 amino acids. Trimming took off 5 bases at V and 4 bases at J, with 24 bases between the two ends. Library preparation (for TCRbeta) was performed with unique molecular identifiers. TCRdb fed the PCR reads into MiXCR, producing one record per CDR3 protein. The sample yields about 130,000 distinct CDR3 sequences, roughly 10% seen once. The source is a girl less than two years old who had a stem cell transplant for combined immunodeficiency, so the T cells may come from the graft donor. The sequenced sample was PBMCs, mostly from graft donor cells, obtained 180 days after TCRalphabeta/CD19-depleted stem cell transplant. The V call is TRBV12-3 or TRBV12-4, the J call TRBJ2-1, with a tentative D call TRBD2 (5 bases). CDR3 bases: TGTGCCAGCAGTCTCATGAAGAAACTAGGGCCCCCATACAATGAGCAGTTCTTC. Amino acids: CASSLMKKLGPPYNEQFF.